Detailed here is one T cell receptor (beta chain). Blood was sampled at baseline, cycle 4 day 1, and cycle 7 day 1. The sample comes from a study of OX40 agonist ivuxolimab in advanced cancers. Overall study context: Each patient was given ivuxolimab into a vein every 2 weeks, at 0.01 to 10 mg/kg.

This table comes from immunoSEQ multiplex PCR, and its TCRdb copy is limited to in-frame clones, with some not included. The sample shows 60,000 to 90,000 clones, 88% of them seen only once. The length of the CDR3 is 15 residues. The V gene lost 7 bases and the J gene lost 0 bases, with 16 bases spanning the gap. Germline V gives CDR1 KGHSH, CDR2 LQKENI. Specimen: CD4+ or CD8+ T cells sorted from blood, collected in a trial of the OX40 agonist ivuxolimab. V is TRBV18 and J is TRBJ2-7; possible D gene TRBD1, 6 bases. The TCR originated in an adult with an advanced solid tumor such as melanoma, head and neck, liver or kidney cancer. CDR3 in DNA: TGTGCCAGCTTTGGACAGACCGGACCCTCCTACGAGCAGTACTTC. This encodes CASFGQTGPSYEQYF.